This T cell receptor (beta chain) was observed in a study of high-grade serous ovarian cancer treatment subgroups. A word on this clone: Its antigen is unidentified.

The tumor samples were collected prior to definitive surgery or chemotherapy. General study findings and limits: Same-patient tumor repertoires overlapped at roughly 0.095 to 0.85; different patients barely overlapped.

Clones were sequenced by immunoSEQ multiplex PCR, and TCRdb holds only the in-frame ones, with some missing. Here the sample spans some 7,000 clones, around 74% being singletons. Germline loops: CDR1 MDHEN, CDR2 SYDVKM. V trimming: 2 bases; J trimming: 7 bases; junction bases outside the gene matches: 16. The CDR3 runs 18 residues. Source material: tumor tissue. This TCR derives from a human donor with high-grade serous ovarian cancer. The V and J genes are TRBV28 and TRBJ2-2, with TRBD2 matching 7 bases. In nucleotides, the CDR3 is TGTGCCAGCAGTTTAAGTCTAGCGGAGTCTGGTCCCAACGGGGAGCTGTTTTTT. It codes for CASSLSLAESGPNGELFF.